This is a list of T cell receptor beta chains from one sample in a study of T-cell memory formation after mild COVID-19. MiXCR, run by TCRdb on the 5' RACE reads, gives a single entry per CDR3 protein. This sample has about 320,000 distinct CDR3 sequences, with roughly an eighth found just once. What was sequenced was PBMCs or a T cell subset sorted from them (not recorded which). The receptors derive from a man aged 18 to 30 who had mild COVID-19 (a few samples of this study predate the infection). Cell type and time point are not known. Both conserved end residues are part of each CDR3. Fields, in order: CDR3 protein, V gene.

CDR3aa: CASSGEAGLDTDTQYF
v_gene: TRBV10-2

CDR3aa: CASSDGTASGYGYTF
v_gene: TRBV6-1

CDR3aa: CASSLSRVGYGYTF
v_gene: TRBV7-8

CDR3aa: CASSPPPTGELFF
v_gene: TRBV12-3/TRBV12-4

CDR3aa: CASSLSQLGLGPSTDTQYF
v_gene: TRBV4-2

CDR3aa: CASSQDPGLYGYTF
v_gene: TRBV4-1

CDR3aa: CASSPGVGKDNEQFF
v_gene: TRBV28

CDR3aa: CASRKDRQETQYF
v_gene: TRBV4-1

CDR3aa: CASREGGGGYGYTF
v_gene: TRBV7-8

CDR3aa: CSARAAGGQETQYF
v_gene: TRBV20-1

CDR3aa: CASSSLAGGTGELFF
v_gene: TRBV7-8

CDR3aa: CASSQHGGVDTQYF
v_gene: TRBV14

CDR3aa: CASSETTGSYNEQFF
v_gene: TRBV6-1

CDR3aa: CSVGLAGGYNEQFF
v_gene: TRBV29-1

CDR3aa: CASSPGTGANSEQFF
v_gene: TRBV7-6

CDR3aa: CASSLAVIVGRRAGANVLTF
v_gene: TRBV4-3

CDR3aa: CASSYSTGMNEKLFF
v_gene: TRBV6-5

CDR3aa: CASSLVVTGELFF
v_gene: TRBV5-1

CDR3aa: CATSTRDSSYEQYF
v_gene: TRBV15

CDR3aa: CASSSHIISYNEQFF
v_gene: TRBV7-9

CDR3aa: CASSLPGIGTGELFF
v_gene: TRBV5-1

CDR3aa: CASSSRGTGVNSPLHF
v_gene: TRBV11-2

CDR3aa: CASSYSRRYSGVSNTEAFF
v_gene: TRBV6-2/TRBV6-3

CDR3aa: CASSRGPGQFF
v_gene: TRBV5-1

CDR3aa: CASSHLSGASTDTQYF
v_gene: TRBV3-1

CDR3aa: CAISDPVYGNTIYF
v_gene: TRBV10-3

CDR3aa: CASKGSEGQPQHF
v_gene: TRBV28

CDR3aa: CASSQAEETEAFF
v_gene: TRBV4-1

CDR3aa: CASSLVGGSADTQYF
v_gene: TRBV5-1

CDR3aa: CASSPQGGGKVKNIQYF
v_gene: TRBV6-5

CDR3aa: CASSYSAGRSTDTQYF
v_gene: TRBV6-5

CDR3aa: CASSLGGLWGANVLTF
v_gene: TRBV7-8

CDR3aa: CASSAKSRQGNTEAFF
v_gene: TRBV7-9

CDR3aa: CASSVDSSGRTQYF
v_gene: TRBV9

CDR3aa: CASSSSGVELSTDTQYF
v_gene: TRBV6-2/TRBV6-3

CDR3aa: CASSPLTGHYEQYF
v_gene: TRBV23-1

CDR3aa: CASSLAPSGRGDRYF
v_gene: TRBV5-1

CDR3aa: CASSSPGRVTQQETQYF
v_gene: TRBV12-3/TRBV12-4

CDR3aa: CASSARDGRNTGELFF
v_gene: TRBV9

CDR3aa: CASSVYSRAEAFF
v_gene: TRBV7-2

CDR3aa: CASTLNRPGNNEQFF
v_gene: TRBV27

CDR3aa: CASSPGGGTSPGEQFF
v_gene: TRBV12-3/TRBV12-4

CDR3aa: CATSPGELFF
v_gene: TRBV24-1

CDR3aa: CAIGWGTGELFF
v_gene: TRBV19

CDR3aa: CASREVYNSPLHF
v_gene: TRBV5-1